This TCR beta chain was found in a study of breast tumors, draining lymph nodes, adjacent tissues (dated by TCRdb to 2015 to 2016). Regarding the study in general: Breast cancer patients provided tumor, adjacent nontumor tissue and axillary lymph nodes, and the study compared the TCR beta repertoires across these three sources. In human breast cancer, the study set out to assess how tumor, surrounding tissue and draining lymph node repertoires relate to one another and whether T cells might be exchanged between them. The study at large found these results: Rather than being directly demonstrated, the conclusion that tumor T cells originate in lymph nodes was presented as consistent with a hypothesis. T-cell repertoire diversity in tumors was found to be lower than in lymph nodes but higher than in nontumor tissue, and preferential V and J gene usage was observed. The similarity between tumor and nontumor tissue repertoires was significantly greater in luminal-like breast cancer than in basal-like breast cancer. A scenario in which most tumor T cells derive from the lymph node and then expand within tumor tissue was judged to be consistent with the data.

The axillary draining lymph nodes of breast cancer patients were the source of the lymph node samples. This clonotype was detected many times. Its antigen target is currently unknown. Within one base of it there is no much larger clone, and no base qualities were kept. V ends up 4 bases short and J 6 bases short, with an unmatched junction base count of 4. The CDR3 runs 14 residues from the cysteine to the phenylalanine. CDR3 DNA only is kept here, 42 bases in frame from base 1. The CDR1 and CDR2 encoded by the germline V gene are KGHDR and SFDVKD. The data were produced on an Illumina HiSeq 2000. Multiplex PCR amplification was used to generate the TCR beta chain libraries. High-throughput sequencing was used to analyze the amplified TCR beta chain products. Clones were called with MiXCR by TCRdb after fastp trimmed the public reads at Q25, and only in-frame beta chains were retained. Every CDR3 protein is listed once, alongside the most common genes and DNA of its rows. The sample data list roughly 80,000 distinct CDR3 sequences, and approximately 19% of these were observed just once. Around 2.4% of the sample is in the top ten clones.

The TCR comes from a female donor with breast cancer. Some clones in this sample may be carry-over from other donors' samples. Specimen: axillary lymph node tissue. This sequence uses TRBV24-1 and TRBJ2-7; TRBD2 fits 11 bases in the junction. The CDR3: CATSEPGTSGEQYF. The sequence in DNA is TGTGCCACCAGTGAGCCCGGGACTAGCGGCGAGCAGTACTTC.